This T cell receptor beta chain was sequenced in a study of T cells in Graves' hyperthyroidism and ophthalmopathy. Overall study context: Staff took peripheral blood when the initial diagnosis was made, before any treatment began. Study-wide points: Ophthalmopathy got predicted by the model a median approximately 6.4 months before its onset.

Amplification of TCR beta CDR3 regions was performed using RNA transcripts as template. The TCR CDR3 first-round RT-PCR relied on the HTBI primer set. TCRdb itself ran the multiplex PCR reads through MiXCR, one entry per CDR3 protein. The sample records 250,000 to 300,000 distinct CDR3 sequences, 13% being singletons. Trimming took 7 bases from V and 0 from J, leaving 7 bases between them. CDR3 length: 14 amino acids. Germline lookup yields CDR1 SGHTA and CDR2 FQGNSA. This clonotype was detected ten times or more. The antigen is unknown. Newly diagnosed patients aged 18 to 65 had hyperthyroidism of under 2 months' duration. Diagnosis rested on symptoms, serum thyroxine and TRAb, thyroid ultrasound, and orbital computed tomography.

The clonotype was recovered from a woman aged 25-40 years with Graves' hyperthyroidism that later progressed to Graves' ophthalmopathy. The sample consisted of blood. This chain links TRBV7-2 with TRBJ2-6; D unresolved. CDR3 sequence reads: CASIRDSGANVLTF. The CDR3 DNA follows: TGTGCCAGCATTCGTGACTCTGGGGCCAACGTCCTGACTTTC.